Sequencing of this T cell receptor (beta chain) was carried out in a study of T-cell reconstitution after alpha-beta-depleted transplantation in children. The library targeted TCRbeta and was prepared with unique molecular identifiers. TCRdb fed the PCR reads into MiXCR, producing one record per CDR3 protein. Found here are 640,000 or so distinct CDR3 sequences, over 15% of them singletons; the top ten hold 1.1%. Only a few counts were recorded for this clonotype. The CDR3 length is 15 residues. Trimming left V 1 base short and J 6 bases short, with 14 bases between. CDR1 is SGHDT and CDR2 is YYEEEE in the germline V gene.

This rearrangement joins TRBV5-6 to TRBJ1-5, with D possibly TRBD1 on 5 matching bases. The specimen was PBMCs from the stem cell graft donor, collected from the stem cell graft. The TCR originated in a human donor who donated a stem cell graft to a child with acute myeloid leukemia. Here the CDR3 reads CASSLWQGRVQPQHF. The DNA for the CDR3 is TGTGCCAGCAGCTTGTGGCAGGGAAGAGTTCAGCCCCAGCATTTT. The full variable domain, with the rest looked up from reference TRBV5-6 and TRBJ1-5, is DAGVTQSPTHLIKTRGQQVTLRCSPKSGHDTVSWYQQALGQGPQFIFQYYEEEERQRGNFPDRFSGHQFPNYSSELNVNALLLGDSALYLCASSLWQGRVQPQHFGDGTRLSIL.